This TCR beta chain was observed in a study of OX40 agonist ivuxolimab in advanced cancers. In the study overall: Partial responses were achieved by three patients, one with hepatocellular carcinoma and two with cutaneous melanoma.

Blood draws occurred at baseline, cycle 4 day 1, and cycle 7 day 1. Note on this clone: What it binds is unknown.

The study, taken as a whole, reports: Clonal expansion in partial responders at 0.1-3.0 mg/kg ranked among the lowest. At 0.1 to 3.0 mg/kg, clonal expansion of CD4+ and CD8+ blood T cells had occurred by week 6.

Germline V gene lookup returns CDR1 MNHEY and CDR2 SVGAGI. The CDR3 length is 13 residues. V gave up 6 bases and J gave up 11 bases; unmatched junction bases: 12. Profiling relied on immunoSEQ multiplex PCR, and the TCRdb table lists in-frame clones only, not all of them. The profile shows over 50,000 clones, about 91% of them singletons. Here the sequenced sample was CD4+ or CD8+ T cells sorted from blood, taken in a trial of the OX40 agonist ivuxolimab. The chain employs TRBV6-5 and TRBJ1-1; 7 positions agree with TRBD1. This sequence originates from an adult with an advanced solid tumor such as melanoma, head and neck, liver or kidney cancer. CDR3 DNA: TGTGCCAGCAGACCCGGGACAGCCGAGCGGGCTTTCTTT. Translated, it gives CASRPGTAERAFF.